This T cell receptor beta chain is from a study of CD8+ T cells in alopecia areata (dated by TCRdb to the late 2010s). At the level of the whole study: Treated patients were enrolled in an open-label pilot trial of oral tofacitinib at 5 to 10 mg twice daily for moderate-to-severe alopecia areata. Patients stayed on tofacitinib for 6 to 18 months and then had 6 months of follow-up off drug so that delayed response and recurrence could be assessed. The SALT score, which quantifies the percentage of affected scalp surface area, was used to measure disease severity in treated patients. High-throughput TCRbeta sequencing was used to examine T cell clonal expansion in alopecia areata in both the C3H/HeJ mouse model and human patients. In humans, TCRbeta sequencing was performed on scalp tissue and on sorted CD4+ and CD8+ peripheral blood T cells from healthy controls and from patients with patchy or totalis/universalis alopecia areata. Biopsies were taken from tofacitinib-treated patients at baseline and at 4 and 24 weeks of treatment, and a later scalp biopsy was taken in several of the tofacitinib-treated patients. Clonality in the scalp was compared among normal scalp (n=4), patchy alopecia areata scalp (n=8), and alopecia totalis/universalis scalp (n=8). RNA was obtained with the PAXgene miRNA kit for fixed scalp, the miRNeasy kit for PBMCs, and the RNeasy kit for mouse skin. immunoSEQ multiplex PCR using 35 Vbeta forward primers and 13 Jbeta reverse primers was used to amplify TCRbeta CDR3 regions. Study-level results and caveats: The treated cohort was small, with a single nonresponder, so links between baseline CD8+ expansion and response need larger studies. Many expanded lesional clones were found to persist in scalp and blood during tofacitinib treatment, and relapse after treatment cessation may be partly explained by this persistence. Shared TCR sequences between patients were less evident than in mice, which may be partly attributable to HLA diversity in the patient population. Scalp TCR repertoire analysis is complicated because resident alphabeta T cells in normal human skin are also sequenced, whereas mouse skin is dominated by gammadelta T cells. Tofacitinib significantly decreased scalp clonality and the number of expanded CD8+ clones among the top 100 scalp clones. Compared with normal scalp, lesional scalp, particularly in alopecia totalis/universalis, had higher clonality and more expanded CD8+ clones, which suggests antigenic drive.

Inclusive of the bounding cysteine and phenylalanine, the CDR3 is 13 residues long. Just the 39-base CDR3 DNA is kept, in frame starting at base 1. Trimming removed 10 bases from V and 6 bases from J; the gene matches leave 9 bases unexplained. Sequences ENHRY (CDR1) and SYGVKD (CDR2) are obtained from the germline V gene. With respect to this clone: Its target antigen remains unknown. Per-base quality was not reported, and no clone a single base away is much larger than it.

To prepare the library, the immunoSEQ multiplex PCR assay was applied. To provide template for TCR sequencing, every sample had RNA extracted and reverse transcribed into cDNA. First-strand cDNA was synthesized using SuperScript III with a 2:1 mix of oligo-dT and random hexamers. A synthetic immune receptor repertoire was used to measure amplification bias, and any remaining bias was corrected computationally. The paper's processing steps were these. Raw reads were preprocessed for error removal, and CDR3 was defined according to IMGT conventions as running from the conserved cysteine to phenylalanine. To get clonality, Shannon entropy was normalized by log2 of the number of productive unique TCRs and the result was subtracted from 1. CD4 or CD8 identity of scalp clones was inferred by cross-referencing scalp TCRbeta sequences with sorted blood CD4 and CD8 repertoires. TCRdb took over this immuneACCESS table, retaining in-frame rearrangements with V and J assigned. Such tables are incomplete; in checked studies, under half of the missing clones stem from an unresolved V gene, and the remainder is unexplained. Clonal size and the V and J genes are those of that table, whereas D and trimming came from the DNA. This sample has roughly 98,000 clones in its table, and 60% to 75% of those were observed once. The biggest ten clones account for about a sixth of the sample.

The label giving this sample's time point can be read as: around 28 days on oral tofacitinib. The treatment or condition label of this sample denotes: oral pan-JAK inhibitor, 5-10 mg twice daily. Peripheral blood and lesional scalp punch biopsies were obtained from patients with alopecia areata. PBMCs were separated by density centrifugation and stained for CD3, CD4 and CD8, after which CD4+ and CD8+ T cells were sorted on a FACSAria. Source: CD8+ T cells sorted from blood, taken at week 4, from a patient treated with tofacitinib. Recombination joined TRBV10-3 with TRBJ2-3, with 8 bases matching TRBD2. The clonotype originates from a human donor with alopecia areata. The DNA is as follows: TGTGCCACCAATAGTATAGCGGGGGATACGCAGTATTTT. Its product reads: CATNSIAGDTQYF.